The 30 T cell receptor beta chains presented below share a single source sample, sequenced in a study of T cells in localized non-small cell lung cancer. The data were produced by immunoSEQ multiplex PCR, yet TCRdb's version contains in-frame clones alone and is incomplete. This sample yields around 53,000 clones, of which roughly 80% are seen a single time; roughly 4% belongs to the top ten. Sample: PBMCs, taken before any cancer treatment. The origin of the receptors is a woman aged 40-69 years with stage II lung adenocarcinoma.

The chain carries TRBV7-3 and TRBJ2-3; 7 positions match TRBD1. After removal of 5 bases from V and 2 bases from J, the junction contained 4 bases not matched to a gene. CDR3 length: 14 amino acids. Germline V gene data show CDR1 as SGHTA and CDR2 as FQGTGA. CDR3 sequence (DNA): TGTGCCAGCAGCCCCGGGACAGCCACAGATACGCAGTATTTT. Amino acids: CASSPGTATDTQYF.

This rearrangement joins TRBV5-1 to TRBJ2-7; possibly TRBD2 for D (7 bases). The CDR3 is 14 amino acids. Germline V gene data show CDR1 as SGHRS and CDR2 as YFSETQ. Trimming left V 9 bases short and J 2 bases short, with 18 bases between. CDR3 amino acids: CATYREGIAYEQYF. In nucleotides, the CDR3 is TGCGCCACTTACAGGGAGGGGATCGCCTACGAGCAGTACTTC.

The chain is built from TRBV2 and TRBJ1-2; TRBD1 matches at 10 bases. Per the germline V gene, CDR1 is SNHLY and CDR2 is FYNNEI. V dropped 4 bases and J dropped 8; count of bases not matched to a gene: 7. The CDR3 has 14 residues. The CDR3 is CASSVDRGEYGYTF. DNA for the CDR3: TGTGCCAGCAGTGTGGACAGGGGGGAATACGGCTACACCTTC.

This chain connects TRBV19 to TRBJ2-1, with 8 bases identical to TRBD1. The germline V gene encodes CDR1 LNHDA and CDR2 SQIVND (reference sequence). J gave up 3 bases and V 5 bases, and 3 bases lay outside the gene matches. This CDR3 contains 14 residues. The CDR3 sequence: CASSRQGFYNEQFF. The CDR3 DNA is TGTGCCAGTAGTCGACAGGGGTTCTACAATGAGCAGTTCTTC.

This clone was observed a handful of times. The genes are TRBV7-9 and TRBJ1-1; D not resolved. Looked up from germline, CDR1 is SEHNR and CDR2 is FQNEAQ (reference sequence). CDR3 length: 13 amino acids. V lost 2 bases and J lost 6, with 10 bases in between. The CDR3 loop reads CASSLYGLPEAFF. The DNA for the CDR3 is TGTGCCAGCAGCTTATACGGCCTACCTGAAGCTTTCTTT.

This rearrangement joins TRBV28 to TRBJ2-3; D is possibly TRBD2 (6 bases). V was shortened by 1 base and J by 0 bases, with 17 bases between the two germline ends. The CDR3 runs to 18 residues. Germline V gene sequence: CDR1 MDHEN, CDR2 SYDVKM. This CDR3 is CASSLSPGAGISTDTQYF. In nucleotides, the CDR3 is TGTGCCAGCAGTTTATCCCCTGGGGCGGGGATTAGCACAGATACGCAGTATTTT.

By share of the sample, this clone is medium-sized (0.01 to 0.1%). This rearrangement joins TRBV7-2 to TRBJ2-2, with D maybe TRBD1 (5 bases). Germline V gene sequence: CDR1 SGHTA, CDR2 FQGNSA. The CDR3 totals 15 residues. Trimming shortened V by 6 bases and J by 7 bases, and 18 bases separated the two germline ends. The CDR3: CASSSRGHVVGELFF. In DNA form, the CDR3 reads TGTGCCAGCAGTTCTAGGGGCCACGTTGTCGGGGAGCTGTTTTTT.

This chain uses TRBV7-8 with TRBJ1-2, with D unclear. This CDR3 has 13 amino acids. Germline V CDR1 and CDR2: SGHVS, FQNEAQ. V lost 6 bases and J 13 bases, leaving 21 bases between the germline ends. The CDR3 DNA follows: TGTGCCAGCAGTTCAAGACAAGGTCTGGCGACCACCTTC. Amino acids: CASSSRQGLATTF.

This chain joins TRBV5-4 and TRBJ2-6; D call uncertain. The CDR3 extends over 16 amino acids. Germline loops: CDR1 SGHNT, CDR2 YYREEE (reference sequence). V was pared by 0 bases and J by 3 bases, with 10 bases between. The CDR3 sequence: CASSLGVSDGANVLTF. CDR3 nucleotides: TGTGCCAGCAGCTTGGGGGTTTCTGATGGGGCCAACGTCCTGACTTTC.

The chain has TRBV5-5 and TRBJ1-1; D is unresolved. V lost 4 bases and J lost 5, with 6 bases in between. The CDR3 totals 11 residues. Per germline, CDR1 SGHKS and CDR2 YYEKEE (reference sequence). The CDR3 is CASSLDTEAFF. The CDR3 DNA follows: TGTGCCAGCAGCCTGGATACTGAAGCTTTCTTT.

The chain uses TRBV28 and TRBJ2-1; the D gene is possibly TRBD1 (6 bases). This CDR3 region has 11 residues. Trimming stripped 6 bases from V and 10 bases from J, with 10 bases between. From germline, CDR1 is MDHEN and CDR2 SYDVKM. The CDR3 DNA is TGTGCCAGCAGCCCGAGGGGGGAGCAGTTCTTC. It codes for CASSPRGEQFF.

The rearrangement joins TRBV2 to TRBJ2-5; 9 nucleotides agree with TRBD1. Losses at the gene ends were 5 bases for V and 5 bases for J; bases not matched to a gene: 6. The CDR3 has 14 residues. Germline V CDR1 and CDR2: SNHLY, FYNNEI. The CDR3 loop reads CASSPGTGWETQYF. CDR3 in DNA: TGTGCCAGCAGTCCCGGGACAGGGTGGGAGACCCAGTACTTC.

The chain employs TRBV4-2 and TRBJ2-5; 7 bases fit TRBD2. Germline V lookup: CDR1 LGHNA, CDR2 YNFKEQ. Unmatched junction bases numbered 7, after V lost 2 bases and J lost 1 base. CDR3 length: 16 amino acids. The CDR3 region is CASSQPSGAIQETQYF. DNA for the CDR3: TGTGCCAGCAGCCAACCTAGCGGAGCGATCCAAGAGACCCAGTACTTC.

The genes are TRBV6-6 and TRBJ2-3; 10 positions agree with TRBD2. This CDR3 is built from 15 residues. The V gene's germline CDR1 is MNHNY and CDR2 SVGAGI (reference sequence). The ends lost 6 bases at V and 4 bases at J; junction bases unmatched: 7. The CDR3 region is CASRSGTSESDTQYF. The CDR3 nucleotides are TGTGCCAGCAGATCCGGGACTAGCGAATCAGATACGCAGTATTTT.

The V and J genes are TRBV5-1 and TRBJ2-7; D is perhaps TRBD2 (5 bases). Germline CDR1 is SGHRS and CDR2 is YFSETQ. V was pared by 0 bases and J by 5 bases, with 18 bases between. The CDR3 loop spans 16 amino acids. The CDR3 spells CASSLARTPLGDEQYF. The CDR3, as DNA: TGCGCCAGCAGCTTGGCCAGGACTCCCCTGGGTGACGAGCAGTACTTC.

This clone showed up just a few times. J is TRBJ1-1 and V is TRBV5-4, with D perhaps matching TRBD1 (5 bases). The V and J ends lost 3 bases and 0 bases respectively, with 12 bases between them. Per the germline V gene, CDR1 is SGHNT and CDR2 is YYREEE (reference sequence). The CDR3 covers 15 residues. The CDR3, as DNA: TGTGCCAGCAGCTCAAGGCGGGGGATGAACACTGAAGCTTTCTTT. This sequence encodes CASSSRRGMNTEAFF.

V is TRBV7-9 and J is TRBJ2-1; 8 nucleotides agree with TRBD1. This CDR3 is built from 16 residues. Germline loops: CDR1 SEHNR, CDR2 FQNEAQ (reference sequence). Trimming removed 4 bases from V and 4 bases from J; junction bases left unmatched: 9. For the CDR3, the DNA is TGTGCCAGCAGCTCAGATTACAGGGGGTCATACAATGAGCAGTTCTTC. This codes for CASSSDYRGSYNEQFF. Full variable domain (missing parts from reference TRBV7-9 and TRBJ2-1): DTGVSQNPRHKITKRGQNVTFRCDPISEHNRLYWYRQTLGQGPEFLTYFQNEAQLEKSRLLSDRFSAERPKGSFSTLEIQRTEQGDSAMYLCASSSDYRGSYNEQFFGPGTRLTVL.

The count of this clone is one. The CDR3 region is CASVEFNTEAFF. CDR3 bases: TGTGCCAGCGTGGAATTCAACACTGAAGCTTTCTTT. This rearrangement joins TRBV28 to TRBJ1-1; D remains unclear. The V end lost 8 bases, the J end lost 2 bases, and 9 bases lay between the germline ends. The CDR3 consists of 12 residues. Germline CDR1 and CDR2: MDHEN and SYDVKM.

The chain is built from TRBV21-1 and TRBJ2-5; TRBD1 was called by the table and not checked on the DNA. TRBV21-1 is recorded as a pseudogene. This CDR3 spans 13 amino acids. The CDR3 sequence is CAILDRGQETQYF. CDR3 coding DNA: TGTGCCATACTCGACAGGGGGCAAGAGACCCAGTACTTC.

The gene calls are TRBV2 and TRBJ2-3, with TRBD2 matching 8 bases. This CDR3 spans 15 amino acids. The germline gives CDR1 SNHLY, CDR2 FYNNEI. Losses at the gene ends were 7 bases for V and 2 bases for J; bases not matched to a gene: 8. The CDR3 DNA reads TGTGCCAGCAACAAAGCGGGGGCCTACACAGATACGCAGTATTTT. Encoded protein: CASNKAGAYTDTQYF.

The V call is TRBV6-5, the J call TRBJ1-5, with TRBD1 matching over 7 bases. Germline CDR1 MNHEY, CDR2 SVGAGI. The CDR3 contains 13 residues. Trimming removed 6 bases from V and 6 bases from J; junction bases left unmatched: 5. CDR3 loop: CASRHRGGQPQHF. The DNA of the CDR3 is TGTGCCAGCAGGCACAGGGGAGGTCAGCCCCAGCATTTT.

The gene calls are TRBV6-5 and TRBJ1-4; D is unclear. The CDR3 length is 13 residues. The germline V and J ends were trimmed by 4 bases and 8 bases, with 11 bases remaining between them. CDR1 is MNHEY, CDR2 SVGAGI, per germline. The CDR3 DNA follows: TGTGCCAGCAGTTTGATGCCCCCGGAAAAACTGTTTTTT. Its protein product is CASSLMPPEKLFF.

The chain carries TRBV7-9 and TRBJ1-2; D is uncertain. The germline V gene encodes CDR1 SEHNR and CDR2 FQNEAQ (reference sequence). V shed 1 base and J shed 0 bases, with 9 bases lying between them. The CDR3 length is 15 residues. As DNA, the CDR3 is TGTGCCAGCAGCTTAGGGCAGGTTGCTAACTATGGCTACACCTTC. Amino acids: CASSLGQVANYGYTF.

The V gene is TRBV7-3, the J gene TRBJ2-1; D possibly corresponds to TRBD2 (7 bases). This CDR3 is 15 amino acids long. Germline lookup yields CDR1 SGHTA and CDR2 FQGTGA. V shed 4 bases and J shed 4 bases, with 14 bases lying between them. The CDR3 DNA reads as TGTGCCAGCAGCTCTTCGGGGGGCCCTTACAATGAGCAGTTCTTC. Protein product: CASSSSGGPYNEQFF.

The chain uses TRBV30 and TRBJ2-2; D is tentatively TRBD1 or TRBD2 (6 bases each). CDR3 size: 15 residues. CDR1 is GTSNPN and CDR2 is SVGIG in the germline V gene (reference sequence). The V end lost 4 bases, the J end lost 2 bases, and 14 bases lay between the germline ends. The CDR3 protein is CAWMLGGHNTGELFF. The CDR3 DNA reads as TGTGCCTGGATGCTAGGGGGGCATAACACCGGGGAGCTGTTTTTT.

The chain recombines TRBV5-4 with TRBJ1-2, with unresolved D. Trimming took off 3 bases at V and 1 base at J, with 10 bases between the two ends. Germline CDR1 SGHNT, CDR2 YYREEE (reference sequence). The CDR3 spans 14 residues. As DNA, the CDR3 is TGTGCCAGCAGCTCCCCTGAGGATAACTATGGCTACACCTTC. This translates into CASSSPEDNYGYTF. Supplemented by reference TRBV5-4 and TRBJ1-2, the full variable domain reads ETGVTQSPTHLIKTRGQQVTLRCSSQSGHNTVSWYQQALGQGPQFIFQYYREEENGRGNFPPRFSGLQFPNYSSELNVNALELDDSALYLCASSSPEDNYGYTFGSGTRLTVV.

Regarding this clone: The CDR3 does not end in the conserved phenylalanine or tryptophan, so this is likely a read error. Because the CDR3's place on the DNA is in doubt, the DNA is left out and the CDR3 is given as listed by TCRdb. The chain couples TRBV6-5 to TRBJ2-7; TRBD2, the table's D call, was not compared with the DNA. The CDR3 is made up of 11 amino acids, end residues included. Germline V gene lookup returns CDR1 MNHEY and CDR2 SVGAGI. CDR3 protein: CASSWARRLAG.

The chain links TRBV5-1 to TRBJ1-1; D remains ambiguous. The CDR3 spans 13 residues. In germline, CDR1 is SGHRS, CDR2 YFSETQ. Deletions cut 4 bases from V and 4 bases from J, with 11 bases between. The CDR3, as DNA: TGCGCCAGCAGCCATTTGGAGAGCACTGAAGCTTTCTTT. This encodes CASSHLESTEAFF.

This rearrangement joins TRBV7-9 to TRBJ1-1, with D hard to call. The V and J ends lost 6 bases and 3 bases respectively, with 5 bases between them. Germline CDR1 is SEHNR and CDR2 is FQNEAQ (reference sequence). This CDR3 is 11 amino acids long. The CDR3 DNA reads TGTGCCAGCAGAATTGACACTGAAGCTTTCTTT. As protein: CASRIDTEAFF.

CDR3 sequence reads: CASSLGRSNTEAFF. The CDR3 DNA is TGTGCCAGCAGCTTAGGACGTTCGAACACTGAAGCTTTCTTT. This chain connects TRBV7-2 to TRBJ1-1, with unresolved D. V was trimmed by 1 base and J by 1 base, leaving 7 bases between them. The CDR3 has 14 residues. In germline, CDR1 is SGHTA, CDR2 FQGNSA.